This entry lists 31 T cell receptor beta chains sequenced from one sample in a study of blood T cell repertoires in COVID-19. Clones were sequenced by immunoSEQ multiplex PCR, and TCRdb holds only the in-frame ones, with some missing. The data show some 90,000 clones, around nine tenths seen once. Sequencing used peripheral blood. The receptors originated from a woman between 50 and 59 years old in a cohort sampled during active COVID-19.

The CDR3 DNA reads as TGTGCCAGCAGCCCCACACTTTCACAGGGGAACTATGGCTACACCTTC. The encoded protein is CASSPTLSQGNYGYTF. The chain carries TRBV6-4 and TRBJ1-2, with 7 bases aligning to TRBD1. The CDR3 spans 16 residues. The V gene's germline CDR1 is MRHNA and CDR2 SNTAGT. J was trimmed by 2 bases and V by 6 bases; bases with no gene match: 12.

The chain couples TRBV6-1 to TRBJ1-3; TRBD1 aligns across 9 bases. Germline trimming cut 4 bases from V and 0 bases from J; bases unmatched to any gene: 7. This CDR3 spans 17 amino acids. The germline gives CDR1 MNHNS, CDR2 SASEGT. CDR3: CASSAGQGRISGNTIYF. The CDR3 region has the DNA TGTGCCAGCAGTGCCGGACAGGGGCGAATCTCTGGAAACACCATATATTTT.

V and J are TRBV13 and TRBJ2-3; 13 bases align to TRBD2. V lost 2 bases to trimming and J lost 3 bases; unmatched junction nucleotides: 5. CDR3 size: 17 residues. The germline V gene has CDR1 PRHDT and CDR2 FYEKMQ (reference sequence). The CDR3 is CASSLRTSGSGTDTQYF. The CDR3 region has the DNA TGTGCCAGCAGCTTAAGGACTAGCGGGAGCGGAACAGATACGCAGTATTTT.

The chain uses TRBV7-3 and TRBJ2-7; D is unclear. Trimming cost V 6 bases and J 2 bases, with 5 bases left between them. Germline values: CDR1 SGHTA, CDR2 FQGTGA. This CDR3 region has 11 residues. The CDR3 here is CASSKTYEQYF. The CDR3, as DNA: TGTGCCAGCAGTAAAACCTACGAGCAGTACTTC.

The gene calls are TRBV23-1 and TRBJ1-1; possibly TRBD1 for D (6 bases). TRBV23-1 is designated an ORF whose function remains uncertain. The CDR3 runs 16 residues. Trimming left V 5 bases short and J 0 bases short, with 16 bases between. In nucleotides, the CDR3 is TGCGCCAGCAGTGAACGGCGTTGGACAGTGAACACTGAAGCTTTCTTT. Translated, it gives CASSERRWTVNTEAFF.

The V and J genes are TRBV19 and TRBJ2-1, with a weak D call TRBD1 (6 bases). In germline, CDR1 is LNHDA, CDR2 SQIVND (reference sequence). Trimming shortened V by 3 bases and J by 5 bases, and 11 bases separated the two germline ends. This CDR3 is 14 amino acids long. The CDR3 region has the DNA TGTGCCAGTAGTATGGACAGTATTGACAATGAGCAGTTCTTC. Translating it yields CASSMDSIDNEQFF.

This chain links TRBV9 with TRBJ1-3, with a possible D match to TRBD1 (5 bases). V was shortened by 3 bases and J by 0 bases, with 16 bases between the two germline ends. The CDR3 is 17 residues long. CDR1 SGDLS and CDR2 YYNGEE come from the germline V gene. CDR3 nucleotides: TGTGCCAGCAGCGAAGGGCAGGGTCCAATCTCTGGAAACACCATATATTTT. Translating gives CASSEGQGPISGNTIYF. Full variable domain (remainder filled in from reference TRBV9 and TRBJ1-3): DSGVTQTPKHLITATGQRVTLRCSPRSGDLSVYWYQQSLDQGLQFLIQYYNGEERAKGNILERFSAQQFPDLHSELNLSSLELGDSALYFCASSEGQGPISGNTIYFGEGSWLTVV.

The chain couples TRBV5-5 to TRBJ2-7; D might be TRBD1 (6 bases). Per germline, CDR1 SGHKS and CDR2 YYEKEE (reference sequence). This CDR3 has 13 residues. The V and J ends lost 2 bases and 7 bases respectively, with 13 bases between them. The CDR3 DNA sequence: TGTGCCAGCAGCTTCCCGGGCCAGGGGGAGCAGTACTTC. This encodes CASSFPGQGEQYF.

The CDR3 protein is CASSSNQGWYGYTF. The CDR3 region has the DNA TGTGCCAGCAGCTCAAATCAGGGTTGGTATGGCTACACCTTC. The rearrangement links TRBV11-2 to TRBJ1-2; D perhaps matches TRBD1 (5 bases). This CDR3 has 14 amino acids. Germline V gene sequence: CDR1 SGHAT, CDR2 FQNNGV. The germline V and J ends were trimmed by 4 bases and 5 bases, with 14 bases remaining between them.

V gene TRBV11-2 combines with J gene TRBJ1-6; D is perhaps TRBD1 (6 bases). The germline V gene has CDR1 SGHAT and CDR2 FQNNGV. CDR3 size: 15 residues. Trimming left V 6 bases short and J 7 bases short, with 16 bases between. DNA for the CDR3: TGTGCCAGCAGAACTCCAGGGGCACGGAATTCACCCCTCCACTTT. It is translated as CASRTPGARNSPLHF. The full variable domain, rest sourced from reference TRBV11-2 and TRBJ1-6, is EAGVAQSPRYKIIEKRQSVAFWCNPISGHATLYWYQQILGQGPKLLIQFQNNGVVDDSQLPKDRFSAERLKGVDSTLKIQPAKLEDSAVYLCASRTPGARNSPLHFGNGTRLTVT.

The chain has TRBV18 and TRBJ1-2, with D tentatively TRBD1 (6 bases). Germline-derived CDR1 and CDR2 are KGHSH and LQKENI. The CDR3 sequence is 15 residues long. Trimming removed 6 bases at V and 0 bases at J, with 14 bases between. The CDR3 reads CASSIGTSSNYGYTF. The CDR3 bases are TGTGCCAGCTCGATCGGGACAAGCTCTAACTATGGCTACACCTTC.

The chain employs TRBV5-1 and TRBJ2-3, with 11 bases aligning to TRBD2. Germline CDR1 and CDR2: SGHRS and YFSETQ. The CDR3 is 17 residues long. V lost 0 bases to trimming and J lost 6 bases; unmatched junction nucleotides: 9. This chain's CDR3 is CASSLGLAGGPTDTQYF. The CDR3 region has the DNA TGCGCCAGCAGCTTGGGCTTAGCGGGAGGGCCAACTGATACGCAGTATTTT.

CDR3: CASSVGTSGRETQYF. The DNA of the CDR3 is TGTGCCAGCAGCGTAGGAACCAGCGGACGGGAGACCCAGTACTTC. The chain employs TRBV9 and TRBJ2-5; a possible D gene is TRBD2 (5 bases). This CDR3 has 15 residues. Trimming left V 0 bases short and J 5 bases short, with 14 bases between. The germline V gene encodes CDR1 SGDLS and CDR2 YYNGEE.

The CDR3 bases are TGTGCCAGCAGTGAGGAGGGTGCCAGCGGCTACACCTTC. Encoded protein: CASSEEGASGYTF. The genes are TRBV2 and TRBJ1-2; D unresolved. Germline CDR1 SNHLY, CDR2 FYNNEI. Trimming stripped 3 bases from V and 8 bases from J, with 13 bases between. The CDR3 is 13 amino acids.

This chain connects TRBV21-1 to TRBJ2-1; the table assigns TRBD2, which was not confirmed against the DNA. TRBV21-1 is a pseudogene locus. This CDR3 spans 14 amino acids. This chain's CDR3 is CASSNRGGLLEQFF. The CDR3 DNA reads TGTGCCAGCAGCAACCGGGGGGGACTACTCGAGCAGTTCTTC.

The chain employs TRBV5-1 and TRBJ2-4; tentatively, D is TRBD2 (5 bases). Germline lookup yields CDR1 SGHRS and CDR2 YFSETQ. Trimming cost V 3 bases and J 5 bases, with 12 bases left between them. This CDR3 is 14 amino acids long. CDR3 in amino acids: CASSYAKRENIQYF. CDR3 sequence (DNA): TGCGCCAGCAGCTACGCTAAGAGGGAAAACATTCAGTACTTC.

In nucleotides, the CDR3 is TGTGCCACCCGTCAAGCACTCCACACAGATACGCAGTATTTT. As protein: CATRQALHTDTQYF. This chain uses TRBV27 with TRBJ2-3; D call uncertain. The CDR3 contains 14 residues. V lost 10 bases and J 2 bases, leaving 16 bases between the germline ends. Germline V gene sequence: CDR1 MNHEY, CDR2 SMNVEV (reference sequence).

V usage is TRBV2 and J usage is TRBJ1-5; weak D call: TRBD1 (5 bases). This CDR3 has 15 amino acids. Trimming pared 5 bases from V and 7 bases from J, leaving 18 bases between. Germline loops: CDR1 SNHLY, CDR2 FYNNEI. CDR3 in amino acids: CASSQSRGGIQPQHF. Here the CDR3 DNA reads TGTGCCAGCAGTCAATCTCGGGGGGGAATACAGCCCCAGCATTTT.

This chain uses TRBV7-9 with TRBJ1-1; D is uncertain. The V gene's germline CDR1 is SEHNR and CDR2 FQNEAQ (reference sequence). CDR3 length: 14 residues. V was trimmed by 10 bases and J by 3 bases, leaving 18 bases between them. CDR3 sequence (DNA): TGTGCCACCCGGCGTGAGGCGAAGGACACTGAAGCTTTCTTT. It codes for CATRREAKDTEAFF.

With respect to this clone: This sample includes further DNA sequences coding for the same CDR3. V usage is TRBV6-1 and J usage is TRBJ1-2; 10 positions match TRBD1. V was clipped by 2 bases and J by 0 bases; unmatched bases: 3. Germline CDR1 is MNHNS and CDR2 is SASEGT. The length of the CDR3 is 16 residues. The CDR3 sequence is CASSERTGGANYGYTF. CDR3 nucleotides: TGTGCCAGCAGTGAAAGGACAGGGGGAGCTAACTATGGCTACACCTTC.

This clone was recorded once. This rearrangement joins TRBV6-1 to TRBJ2-1; the match to TRBD2 covers 14 bases. In germline, CDR1 is MNHNS, CDR2 SASEGT. CDR3 length equals 16 residues. Trimming cost V 4 bases and J 6 bases; bases outside gene matches: 5. CDR3 loop: CASSVRLAGGRNEQFF. The CDR3 DNA reads TGTGCCAGCAGTGTACGACTAGCGGGAGGGCGCAATGAGCAGTTCTTC.

The chain is built from TRBV19 and TRBJ1-2; D may be TRBD1 (5 bases). V lost 7 bases, J lost 2 bases, and 11 bases lay in between. The CDR3 contains 13 residues. CDR1 and CDR2 (germline): LNHDA, SQIVND (reference sequence). The CDR3 loop is CASKPGINYGYTF. CDR3 in DNA: TGTGCCAGTAAACCAGGGATAAACTATGGCTACACCTTC.

The J gene is TRBJ2-2, the V gene TRBV2, with 7 nucleotides matching TRBD2. V lost 6 bases, J lost 4 bases, and 2 bases stayed unmatched. The CDR3 totals 13 residues. Per germline, CDR1 SNHLY and CDR2 FYNNEI. CDR3 coding DNA: TGTGCCAGCAGCGCGGGAGTCACCGGGGAGCTGTTTTTT. It translates to CASSAGVTGELFF.

This chain uses TRBV10-3 with TRBJ1-1, with TRBD1 as a possible D gene (6 bases). Germline loops: CDR1 ENHRY, CDR2 SYGVKD. Trimming removed 8 bases from V and 5 bases from J, with 12 bases in between. CDR3 size: 12 residues. The CDR3: CAIAGGQTEAFF. The CDR3 coding sequence is TGTGCCATCGCGGGGGGCCAAACTGAAGCTTTCTTT.

The chain links TRBV20-1 to TRBJ2-5; D perhaps matches TRBD1 (5 bases). The V and J ends lost 5 bases and 7 bases respectively, with 8 bases between them. The length of the CDR3 is 10 residues. Looked up from germline, CDR1 is DFQATT and CDR2 is SNEGSKA (reference sequence). DNA of the CDR3: TGCAGTGCTGGGGCTGGGACCCAGTACTTC. Protein: CSAGAGTQYF.

This clone was picked up a small number of times. The V and J genes are TRBV23-1 and TRBJ2-7; 7 positions match TRBD1. TRBV23-1 counts as an open reading frame of uncertain function. Trimming removed 6 bases from V and 2 bases from J; junction bases left unmatched: 16. The CDR3 runs 17 residues. The CDR3 loop is CASSQGGDTGLAYEQYF. The CDR3, as DNA: TGCGCCAGCAGCCAAGGGGGCGACACAGGTCTAGCCTACGAGCAGTACTTC.

The CDR3 loop reads CASSESGVGSKNIQYF. The CDR3 DNA sequence: TGCGCCAGCAGTGAGTCAGGGGTCGGGTCCAAAAACATTCAGTACTTC. The rearrangement links TRBV10-1 to TRBJ2-4, with D possibly matching TRBD1 (5 bases). The CDR3 is 16 amino acids. Germline V lookup: CDR1 WNHNN, CDR2 SYGVQD (reference sequence). The ends were cut back, 0 bases at V and 2 bases at J, with 11 bases in the middle.

V gene TRBV28 combines with J gene TRBJ1-5; D perhaps matches TRBD1 (5 bases). Germline-derived CDR1 and CDR2 are MDHEN and SYDVKM. Trimming stripped 6 bases from V and 6 bases from J, with 9 bases between. The length of the CDR3 is 12 residues. CDR3 sequence reads: CASSLGGQPQHF. CDR3 DNA sequence: TGTGCCAGCAGCCTGGGGGGTCAGCCCCAGCATTTT.

The chain combines TRBV7-9 with TRBJ2-2; 9 nucleotides match TRBD1. Trimming removed 4 bases from V and 4 bases from J; junction bases left unmatched: 13. Germline V gene sequence: CDR1 SEHNR, CDR2 FQNEAQ (reference sequence). The CDR3 runs to 18 residues. CDR3 loop: CASSSIGGTGRSTGELFF. CDR3 coding DNA: TGTGCCAGCAGCTCCATAGGAGGGACAGGGAGGAGCACCGGGGAGCTGTTTTTT.

The chain links TRBV15 to TRBJ2-7, with D perhaps matching TRBD2 (6 bases). Germline V gene data show CDR1 as LNHNV and CDR2 as YYDKDF (reference sequence). Trimming removed 3 bases at V and 1 base at J, with 19 bases between. The CDR3 has 17 amino acids. This CDR3 is CATSRAQVGGGSYEQYF. The DNA of the CDR3 is TGTGCCACCAGCAGGGCCCAGGTGGGGGGTGGATCCTACGAGCAGTACTTC.

The J gene is TRBJ1-5, the V gene TRBV2, with D possibly TRBD1 on 6 matching bases. Germline values: CDR1 SNHLY, CDR2 FYNNEI. The CDR3 covers 14 residues. V was clipped by 11 bases and J by 1 base, with 15 bases between them. The CDR3 nucleotides are TGTGCCTCACGACAGGTTCGGAGCAATCAGCCCCAGCATTTT. Amino acid sequence: CASRQVRSNQPQHF.